Listed here are 19 T cell receptor beta chains from one sample, sequenced in a study of T-cell reconstitution after alpha-beta-depleted transplantation in children. Unique molecular identifiers were used in preparing the TCRbeta library. MiXCR, applied by TCRdb to the PCR reads, yields one record per CDR3 protein. This sample carries around 600,000 distinct CDR3 sequences, about 10% of them seen once, and the ten largest clones take approximately 4.1%. The source was PBMCs from the stem cell graft donor, collected from the stem cell graft. The receptors here all came from a human donor who donated a stem cell graft to a child with acute myeloid leukemia.

This clonotype was observed a few times. The chain links TRBV5-6 to TRBJ2-7, with D possibly matching TRBD1 (5 bases). The ends were cut back, 0 bases at V and 7 bases at J, with 17 bases in the middle. Germline V lookup: CDR1 SGHDT, CDR2 YYEEEE. This CDR3 contains 15 residues. The CDR3 spells CASSLAGLGVREQYF. CDR3 bases: TGTGCCAGCAGCTTGGCAGGGCTTGGGGTTCGGGAGCAGTACTTC.

The table lists this clonotype with a few counts. The genes are TRBV7-2 and TRBJ2-7; 12 bases are shared with TRBD2. V shed 3 bases and J 5 bases; nucleotides not matched to a gene: 8. The CDR3 covers 16 residues. Germline V gene data show CDR1 as SGHTA and CDR2 as FQGNSA. The CDR3 sequence is CASSFRLAGAGNEQYF. CDR3 DNA sequence: TGTGCCAGCAGCTTCCGACTAGCGGGAGCGGGAAACGAGCAGTACTTC. Full variable domain (missing parts from reference TRBV7-2 and TRBJ2-7): GAGVSQSPSNKVTEKGKDVELRCDPISGHTALYWYRQSLGQGLEFLIYFQGNSAPDKSGLPSDRFSAERTGGSVSTLTIQRTQQEDSAVYLCASSFRLAGAGNEQYFGPGTRLTVT.

This clonotype was found many times. The chain carries TRBV18 and TRBJ2-3; D tentatively fits TRBD1 or TRBD2 (6 bases each). The V gene's germline CDR1 is KGHSH and CDR2 LQKENI. This CDR3 has 15 residues. V was shortened by 6 bases and J by 5 bases, with 18 bases between the two germline ends. The CDR3 DNA reads as TGTGCCAGCTCTCGTACGACAGGACTATTAGATACGCAGTATTTT. Its protein is CASSRTTGLLDTQYF.

This clonotype was counted ten times or more. This chain links TRBV6-6 with TRBJ2-1; D is unclear. Germline CDR1 is MNHNY and CDR2 is SVGAGI (reference sequence). V was trimmed by 5 bases and J by 8 bases, leaving 10 bases between them. The length of the CDR3 is 12 residues. DNA of the CDR3: TGTGCCAGCAGTGACAACAGAGATGAGCAGTTCTTC. Translated, it gives CASSDNRDEQFF.

This clonotype has just a few counts. The V and J genes are TRBV11-2 and TRBJ2-3; maybe TRBD1 (5 bases). Trimming removed 5 bases at V and 0 bases at J, with 9 bases between. This CDR3 spans 14 amino acids. Germline assignment: CDR1 SGHAT and CDR2 FQNNGV. The CDR3 protein is CASSIGVSTDTQYF. CDR3 nucleotide sequence: TGTGCCAGCAGCATAGGGGTTAGCACAGATACGCAGTATTTT. The full variable domain, completed using reference TRBV11-2 and TRBJ2-3, is EAGVAQSPRYKIIEKRQSVAFWCNPISGHATLYWYQQILGQGPKLLIQFQNNGVVDDSQLPKDRFSAERLKGVDSTLKIQPAKLEDSAVYLCASSIGVSTDTQYFGPGTRLTVL.

This clonotype was recorded at least ten times. The chain is built from TRBV19 and TRBJ1-6, with 8 bases fitting TRBD1. Unmatched junction bases numbered 6, after V lost 7 bases and J lost 7 bases. Germline V gene lookup returns CDR1 LNHDA and CDR2 SQIVND (reference sequence). The CDR3 loop spans 14 amino acids. The CDR3 DNA reads TGTGCCAGTAAGACCGGACAGGGCAATTCACCCCTCCACTTT. Protein: CASKTGQGNSPLHF.

Here the CDR3 DNA reads TGTGCCAGCAGCTTACGTCTAGCGGGAGGGCATATGGATGAGCAGTTCTTC. Its translation: CASSLRLAGGHMDEQFF. V and J are TRBV7-2 and TRBJ2-1, with 12 positions matching TRBD2. The CDR3 is 17 amino acids. Germline CDR1 and CDR2: SGHTA and FQGNSA. V lost 2 bases and J lost 8; bases outside the gene matches: 10. Full variable domain (outside the CDR3, taken from reference TRBV7-2 and TRBJ2-1): GAGVSQSPSNKVTEKGKDVELRCDPISGHTALYWYRQSLGQGLEFLIYFQGNSAPDKSGLPSDRFSAERTGGSVSTLTIQRTQQEDSAVYLCASSLRLAGGHMDEQFFGPGTRLTVL.

This clonotype came up a few times. The chain employs TRBV20-1 and TRBJ1-1; perhaps TRBD1 as D (5 bases). Trimming left V 0 bases short and J 3 bases short, with 14 bases between. This CDR3 comprises 15 residues. Germline-derived CDR1 and CDR2 are DFQATT and SNEGSKA (reference sequence). The chain's CDR3 is CSARDSRGMYTEAFF. The CDR3 DNA is TGCAGTGCTAGAGATTCGAGGGGAATGTACACTGAAGCTTTCTTT.

The J gene is TRBJ2-2, the V gene TRBV15, with no clear D. This CDR3 has 14 residues. From germline, CDR1 is LNHNV and CDR2 YYDKDF (reference sequence). The V end lost 3 bases, the J end lost 5 bases, and 10 bases lay between the germline ends. The CDR3 DNA follows: TGTGCCACCAGCAGCGGACGGCTTACCGGGGAGCTGTTTTTT. This sequence encodes CATSSGRLTGELFF.

This clonotype was counted between two and nine times. Germline is not matched at one junction end, which may reflect a read error. The chain couples TRBV28 to TRBJ2-5, with 9 bases that match TRBD2. This CDR3 region has 12 residues. Germline V gene sequence: CDR1 MDHEN, CDR2 SYDVKM. The chain's CDR3 is CASSSSSGTSSF. The CDR3 coding sequence is TGTGCCAGCAGTTCCTCATCCGGGACTAGCTCCTTC.

The rearrangement uses TRBV29-1 and TRBJ2-1; a weak D match, TRBD2 (6 bases). CDR3 length equals 12 residues. Germline-derived CDR1 and CDR2 are SQVTM and ANQGSEA. The germline V and J ends were trimmed by 7 bases and 10 bases, with 17 bases remaining between them. CDR3 region: CSASGTPNEQFF. The DNA for the CDR3 is TGCAGCGCCTCAGGGACTCCCAACGAGCAGTTCTTC.

The chain links TRBV7-9 to TRBJ1-2; D possibly corresponds to TRBD1 (6 bases). Germline loops: CDR1 SEHNR, CDR2 FQNEAQ (reference sequence). Trimming took off 0 bases at V and 6 bases at J, with 20 bases between the two ends. The CDR3 totals 17 residues. CDR3 protein: CASSLAAGQRVSHGYTF. As DNA, the CDR3 is TGTGCCAGCAGCTTAGCGGCCGGACAGAGGGTAAGCCATGGCTACACCTTC.

This clonotype was seen ten or more times. The chain is built from TRBV7-3 and TRBJ2-3; 7 positions agree with TRBD1. CDR3 length equals 16 residues. Germline trimming cut 1 base from V and 2 bases from J; bases unmatched to any gene: 6. Germline V gives CDR1 SGHTA, CDR2 FQGTGA. CDR3 amino acids: CASSLKGGLPTDTQYF. CDR3 in DNA: TGTGCCAGCAGCTTAAAAGGGGGCCTCCCCACAGATACGCAGTATTTT.

This clonotype was recorded at least ten times. This chain links TRBV20-1 with TRBJ2-3; 7 bases line up with TRBD2. CDR1 and CDR2 from the germline V gene are DFQATT and SNEGSKA (reference sequence). CDR3 length equals 17 residues. Trimming cost V 5 bases and J 4 bases; bases outside gene matches: 18. CDR3 amino acids: CSAGGGSDRGLSDTQYF. The DNA of the CDR3 is TGCAGTGCTGGTGGGGGGTCCGACCGGGGACTATCAGATACGCAGTATTTT.

This clonotype appeared many times. CDR3 sequence (DNA): TGTGCCAGCAGCCAAGATTTGGGCCCAGAGACCCAGTACTTC. Protein sequence: CASSQDLGPETQYF. The V and J genes are TRBV4-2 and TRBJ2-5; no clear D gene. Trimming shortened V by 0 bases and J by 4 bases, and 9 bases separated the two germline ends. There are 14 residues in the CDR3. The germline gives CDR1 LGHNA, CDR2 YNFKEQ.

This chain connects TRBV28 to TRBJ2-2, with a possible D match to TRBD2 (7 bases). From germline, CDR1 is MDHEN and CDR2 SYDVKM. This CDR3 is 16 amino acids long. The ends were cut back, 7 bases at V and 5 bases at J, with 20 bases in the middle. Here the CDR3 reads CASISGGLSDTGELFF. DNA for the CDR3: TGTGCCAGCATCTCCGGGGGGCTATCGGATACCGGGGAGCTGTTTTTT.

This clonotype has more than one count but fewer than ten. The rearrangement joins TRBV7-9 to TRBJ1-1; no reliable D call. CDR3 length: 12 amino acids. Germline V gives CDR1 SEHNR, CDR2 FQNEAQ (reference sequence). V lost 3 bases, J lost 1 base, and 3 bases lay in between. CDR3 nucleotide sequence: TGTGCCAGCAGCTTTACGAACACTGAAGCTTTCTTT. Translation gives CASSFTNTEAFF. Based on the CDR3 plus reference TRBV7-9 and TRBJ1-1, the full variable domain is DTGVSQNPRHKITKRGQNVTFRCDPISEHNRLYWYRQTLGQGPEFLTYFQNEAQLEKSRLLSDRFSAERPKGSFSTLEIQRTEQGDSAMYLCASSFTNTEAFFGQGTRLTVV.

The chain carries TRBV20-1 and TRBJ1-5; 8 positions agree with TRBD1. Germline V gene lookup returns CDR1 DFQATT and CDR2 SNEGSKA (reference sequence). This CDR3 has 17 residues. J lost 1 base, V lost 5 bases, and 13 bases had no gene match. DNA of the CDR3: TGCAGTGCTTATCCTCTTGGACAGGGAGCCAGCAATCAGCCCCAGCATTTT. This sequence encodes CSAYPLGQGASNQPQHF.

This clonotype showed up just a few times. The chain couples TRBV5-1 to TRBJ2-1; 8 positions agree with TRBD2. V gave up 7 bases and J gave up 0 bases; unmatched junction bases: 6. The CDR3 contains 15 residues. Germline CDR1 SGHRS, CDR2 YFSETQ. The CDR3 DNA reads as TGCGCCAGCGGGAGTGGGACTAGCTCCTACAATGAGCAGTTCTTC. This encodes CASGSGTSSYNEQFF.